A selection of T cell receptor beta chains follows, all from one sample in a study of T cell repertoires in cytomegalovirus infection. MiXCR, run by TCRdb on the reads, gives a single entry per CDR3 protein. The table lists fewer than 300,000 distinct CDR3 sequences, about 26% of them singletons. The sequenced material came from PBMCs. The receptors were gathered from a human donor in good health (CMV status not recorded). Some clones in this sample may be carry-over from other donors' samples. Each CDR3 is given with its conserved first and last residue. Fields, in order: D gene, V gene, CDR3 length, clone size, J gene, CDR3 DNA, CDR3 protein. A D gene is named only where the DNA matches it firmly. Expanded clones get a size class; other rows say once, few or many, or leave the size out.

D gene: -
V gene: TRBV2
CDR3 length: 15
clone size: -
J gene: TRBJ1-1
CDR3 DNA: TGTGCCAGCAGTGAATGGGGCCAGGGAGGGACTGAAGCTTTCTTT
CDR3 protein: CASSEWGQGGTEAFF

D gene: TRBD1
V gene: TRBV7-9
CDR3 length: 15
clone size: few
J gene: TRBJ1-1
CDR3 DNA: TGTGCCAGCAGCTCGGGACAGGGCAAGTACACTGAAGCTTTCTTT
CDR3 protein: CASSSGQGKYTEAFF

D gene: -
V gene: TRBV4-1
CDR3 length: 16
clone size: -
J gene: TRBJ2-7
CDR3 DNA: TGCGCCAGCAGCCAAGTAATACAGGTGGACCCCTACGAGCAGTACTTC
CDR3 protein: CASSQVIQVDPYEQYF

D gene: TRBD2
V gene: TRBV15
CDR3 length: 13
clone size: -
J gene: TRBJ2-5
CDR3 DNA: TGTGCCACCAGCAGAGGGGGAGGGGAGACCCAGTACTTC
CDR3 protein: CATSRGGGETQYF

D gene: -
V gene: TRBV11-2
CDR3 length: 14
clone size: -
J gene: TRBJ2-1
CDR3 DNA: TGTGCCAGCAGCTTAGATCTGGGGGGCTACGGGCAGTTCTTC
CDR3 protein: CASSLDLGGYGQFF

D gene: -
V gene: TRBV10-3
CDR3 length: 14
clone size: -
J gene: TRBJ1-1
CDR3 DNA: TGTGCCATCAGCAGGACATCGGAAAGGACTGAAGCTTTCTTT
CDR3 protein: CAISRTSERTEAFF

D gene: -
V gene: TRBV7-9
CDR3 length: 14
clone size: many
J gene: TRBJ1-1
CDR3 DNA: TGTGCCAGCAGCGCGGACCCTAGACCCACTGAAGCTTTCTTT
CDR3 protein: CASSADPRPTEAFF

D gene: -
V gene: TRBV5-1
CDR3 length: 15
clone size: -
J gene: TRBJ2-5
CDR3 DNA: TGCGCCAGCAGCCAGTGGGGTGGAGGACAAGAGACCCAGTACTTC
CDR3 protein: CASSQWGGGQETQYF

D gene: -
V gene: TRBV28
CDR3 length: 17
clone size: -
J gene: TRBJ1-4
CDR3 DNA: TGTGCCAGCAGTACCCAGGGGAAGGGCGGAGTAGAAGAAAAACTGTTTTTT
CDR3 protein: CASSTQGKGGVEEKLFF

D gene: -
V gene: TRBV12-3/TRBV12-4
CDR3 length: 15
clone size: few
J gene: TRBJ1-3
CDR3 DNA: TGTGCCAGCAGTTTGCGGCAGGGGTCTGGAAACACCATATATTTT
CDR3 protein: CASSLRQGSGNTIYF

D gene: -
V gene: TRBV20-1
CDR3 length: 15
clone size: -
J gene: TRBJ1-5
CDR3 DNA: TGCAGTGCTAGAGTTGGGGTTAAGGGAGAACAGCCCCAGCATTTT
CDR3 protein: CSARVGVKGEQPQHF

D gene: TRBD2
V gene: TRBV4-2
CDR3 length: 14
clone size: -
J gene: TRBJ2-1
CDR3 DNA: TGTGCCAGCAGCCAAGAGGGGAGCGGGGGTGAGCAGTTCTTC
CDR3 protein: CASSQEGSGGEQFF

D gene: -
V gene: TRBV12-3/TRBV12-4
CDR3 length: 13
clone size: -
J gene: TRBJ1-2
CDR3 DNA: TGTGCCAGCAGTCCATTGACAACCTATGGCTACACCTTC
CDR3 protein: CASSPLTTYGYTF

D gene: -
V gene: TRBV29-1
CDR3 length: 12
clone size: -
J gene: TRBJ2-1
CDR3 DNA: TGCAGCGTTTGGGACACTTACAATGAGCAGTTCTTC
CDR3 protein: CSVWDTYNEQFF

D gene: TRBD2
V gene: TRBV20-1
CDR3 length: 17
clone size: few
J gene: TRBJ2-4
CDR3 DNA: TGCAGTGCTGAGGGACTAGCGGACCTACTAGCCAAAAACATTCAGTACTTC
CDR3 protein: CSAEGLADLLAKNIQYF

D gene: -
V gene: TRBV11-2
CDR3 length: 15
clone size: many
J gene: TRBJ1-1
CDR3 DNA: TGTGCCAGCAGCTTGAGGGGACAAATGAACACTGAAGCTTTCTTT
CDR3 protein: CASSLRGQMNTEAFF

D gene: -
V gene: TRBV19
CDR3 length: 14
clone size: -
J gene: TRBJ1-3
CDR3 DNA: TGTGCCAGTAGTACCACCTATGGGAGAAACACCATATATTTT
CDR3 protein: CASSTTYGRNTIYF

D gene: TRBD2
V gene: TRBV11-2
CDR3 length: 15
clone size: many
J gene: TRBJ2-3
CDR3 DNA: TGTGCCAGCAGCTCCGTGCGGGAGGGCCGGGATACGCAGTATTTT
CDR3 protein: CASSSVREGRDTQYF

D gene: TRBD2
V gene: TRBV19
CDR3 length: 16
clone size: few
J gene: TRBJ2-1
CDR3 DNA: TGTGCCAGTAGTATACCTGAGCGGGAGCCCTACAATGAGCAGTTCTTC
CDR3 protein: CASSIPEREPYNEQFF

D gene: -
V gene: TRBV28
CDR3 length: 16
clone size: -
J gene: TRBJ1-1
CDR3 DNA: TGTGCCAGCAGTTTAGAGTCGGGGGGGGGGAACACTGAAGCTTTCTTT
CDR3 protein: CASSLESGGGNTEAFF

D gene: -
V gene: TRBV7-6
CDR3 length: 16
clone size: -
J gene: TRBJ2-3
CDR3 DNA: TGTGCCAGCAGCTTAGCGGGACAACTTCAGGGAGATACGCAGTATTTT
CDR3 protein: CASSLAGQLQGDTQYF

D gene: -
V gene: TRBV7-6
CDR3 length: 14
clone size: few
J gene: TRBJ2-3
CDR3 DNA: TGTGCCAGCAGCGAAGGGGGGATAACGGATACGCAGTATTTT
CDR3 protein: CASSEGGITDTQYF

D gene: TRBD2
V gene: TRBV6-5
CDR3 length: 16
clone size: -
J gene: TRBJ2-5
CDR3 DNA: TGTGCCAGCAGACGACGCCGCGGGGGTTCACCGGAGACCCAGTACTTC
CDR3 protein: CASRRRRGGSPETQYF

D gene: TRBD1
V gene: TRBV28
CDR3 length: 14
clone size: many
J gene: TRBJ2-3
CDR3 DNA: TGTGCCAGCACTGGACAGGGAGGTCAGGATACGCAGTATTTT
CDR3 protein: CASTGQGGQDTQYF

D gene: -
V gene: TRBV19
CDR3 length: 12
clone size: few
J gene: TRBJ2-2
CDR3 DNA: TGTGCCAGTAGCGAGAGGGCCGGGGAGCTGTTTTTT
CDR3 protein: CASSERAGELFF

D gene: -
V gene: TRBV5-4
CDR3 length: 15
clone size: few
J gene: TRBJ2-7
CDR3 DNA: TGTGCCAGCAGCTTGTCCCTTCGGAGCTCCTACGAGCAGTACTTC
CDR3 protein: CASSLSLRSSYEQYF

D gene: -
V gene: TRBV6-4
CDR3 length: 12
clone size: many
J gene: TRBJ2-5
CDR3 DNA: TGTGCCAGCCTCCCGTCCCAAGAGACCCAGTACTTC
CDR3 protein: CASLPSQETQYF

D gene: TRBD1
V gene: TRBV28
CDR3 length: 16
clone size: -
J gene: TRBJ1-1
CDR3 DNA: TGTGCCAGCAGTTTCCCCGGGACAGGGTGGAGCACTGAAGCTTTCTTT
CDR3 protein: CASSFPGTGWSTEAFF

D gene: -
V gene: TRBV5-1
CDR3 length: 15
clone size: -
J gene: TRBJ2-1
CDR3 DNA: TGCGCCAGCAGCCGGCAGGGGGGGACTTACAATGAGCAGTTCTTC
CDR3 protein: CASSRQGGTYNEQFF

D gene: -
V gene: TRBV29-1
CDR3 length: 13
clone size: few
J gene: TRBJ2-1
CDR3 DNA: TGCAGCGTGAGAACAGTGCACTACAATGAGCAGTTCTTC
CDR3 protein: CSVRTVHYNEQFF

D gene: -
V gene: TRBV4-2
CDR3 length: 15
clone size: -
J gene: TRBJ2-7
CDR3 DNA: TGTGCCAGCAGCCAAGATCAAACTGAAACCTACGAGCAGTACTTC
CDR3 protein: CASSQDQTETYEQYF

D gene: TRBD2
V gene: TRBV25-1
CDR3 length: 15
clone size: -
J gene: TRBJ2-2
CDR3 DNA: TGTGCCAGCAGTGAGGTAGCGGGTGACACCGGGGAGCTGTTTTTT
CDR3 protein: CASSEVAGDTGELFF

D gene: -
V gene: TRBV7-2
CDR3 length: 15
clone size: many
J gene: TRBJ1-5
CDR3 DNA: TGTGCCAGCAGCTCCGGACCCGATATGAATCAGCCCCAGCATTTT
CDR3 protein: CASSSGPDMNQPQHF

D gene: -
V gene: TRBV6-2/TRBV6-3
CDR3 length: 13
clone size: -
J gene: TRBJ2-1
CDR3 DNA: TGTGCCAGCAGTGAGATACAAGCAAATGAGCAGTTCTTC
CDR3 protein: CASSEIQANEQFF

D gene: -
V gene: TRBV7-9
CDR3 length: 14
clone size: many
J gene: TRBJ1-1
CDR3 DNA: TGTGCCAGCAGCTTAACACCCATGAACACTGAAGCTTTCTTT
CDR3 protein: CASSLTPMNTEAFF

D gene: TRBD1
V gene: TRBV18
CDR3 length: 14
clone size: -
J gene: TRBJ1-1
CDR3 DNA: TGTGCCAGCTCAGGAAACCGGGACAGCGCTGAAGCTTTCTTT
CDR3 protein: CASSGNRDSAEAFF

D gene: -
V gene: TRBV29-1
CDR3 length: 13
clone size: -
J gene: TRBJ2-2
CDR3 DNA: TGCAGCGTTGAGAGTGCGAACACCGGGGAGCTGTTTTTT
CDR3 protein: CSVESANTGELFF

D gene: -
V gene: TRBV6-2/TRBV6-3
CDR3 length: 16
clone size: few
J gene: TRBJ1-1
CDR3 DNA: TGTGCCAGCAGTTACTCGATCGGACCGCCGAACACTGAAGCTTTCTTT
CDR3 protein: CASSYSIGPPNTEAFF

D gene: TRBD1
V gene: TRBV28
CDR3 length: 17
clone size: -
J gene: TRBJ2-2
CDR3 DNA: TGTGCCAGCAGTTTATGGGGACAGGGGCGAGAGACCGGGGAGCTGTTTTTT
CDR3 protein: CASSLWGQGRETGELFF

D gene: -
V gene: TRBV2
CDR3 length: 13
clone size: -
J gene: TRBJ2-1
CDR3 DNA: TGTGCCAGCAATGTAGGCCCTTACAATGAGCAGTTCTTC
CDR3 protein: CASNVGPYNEQFF

D gene: TRBD1
V gene: TRBV10-3
CDR3 length: 13
clone size: -
J gene: TRBJ2-5
CDR3 DNA: TGTGCCATCAGTCCGGGACAGGAAGAGACCCAGTACTTC
CDR3 protein: CAISPGQEETQYF

D gene: TRBD2
V gene: TRBV7-9
CDR3 length: 16
clone size: -
J gene: TRBJ2-2
CDR3 DNA: TGTGCCAGCAGTTACCGACTAGCGGGAGCCACCGGGGAGCTGTTTTTT
CDR3 protein: CASSYRLAGATGELFF

D gene: -
V gene: TRBV19
CDR3 length: 13
clone size: -
J gene: TRBJ2-2
CDR3 DNA: TGTGCCAGTAGTCCCAGGCACACCGGGGAGCTGTTTTTT
CDR3 protein: CASSPRHTGELFF

D gene: TRBD2
V gene: TRBV6-1
CDR3 length: 16
clone size: many
J gene: TRBJ2-7
CDR3 DNA: TGTGCCAGCAGTGACCAGGGACTAGCGCATTCCTACGAGCAGTACTTC
CDR3 protein: CASSDQGLAHSYEQYF

D gene: TRBD2
V gene: TRBV7-2
CDR3 length: 15
clone size: many
J gene: TRBJ2-7
CDR3 DNA: TGTGCCAGCAGCCCTCGGGGGGGGGTCCCCTACGAGCAGTACTTC
CDR3 protein: CASSPRGGVPYEQYF

D gene: -
V gene: TRBV28
CDR3 length: 10
clone size: few
J gene: TRBJ1-1
CDR3 DNA: TGTGCCACTCTGAACACTGAAGCTTTCTTT
CDR3 protein: CATLNTEAFF